This T cell receptor (beta chain) was found in a study of blood T cell repertoires in COVID-19. The wider study: PBMCs, B-cell-depleted T cells, or T cells were the source of the cDNA or gDNA that made up the material.

Sequenced by immunoSEQ multiplex PCR; TCRdb stores in-frame clones only, minus some. The sample consists of approximately 85,000 clones, around 90% of them appearing once. In germline, CDR1 is KGHSH, CDR2 LQKENI. This CDR3 spans 14 amino acids. With 2 bases removed from V and 8 bases from J, the gap between germline ends came to 12 bases. The specimen was peripheral blood. This chain links TRBV18 with TRBJ1-4; D not certain. The sequence was collected from a man aged 50 to 59 with acute or convalescent COVID-19. The CDR3 reads CASSPSEGEEKLFF. The CDR3 coding sequence is TGTGCCAGCTCACCAAGCGAGGGCGAAGAAAAACTGTTTTTT.